This TCR beta chain was profiled in a study of metastatic and nonmetastatic thyroid tumors. Study as a whole: Repertoire data that came from the blood and tumor or nodule tissue of malignant and benign thyroid patients were compared.

This CDR3 region has 14 residues. The germline V gene encodes CDR1 DFQATT and CDR2 SNEGSKA (reference sequence). Trimming removed 3 bases from V and 6 bases from J, with 12 bases in between. TCRdb re-analyzed the PCR reads using MiXCR. The table has fewer than 20,000 clones, 22% seen once. Findings and caveats of the study: Reportedly, malignant thyroid tumors had significantly higher TCR beta diversity than benign nodules, in blood and tumor.

The table lists this clone with a few counts. Its specificity is not known. No patient had received any treatment before thyroid surgery. Sequenced sample: adjacent normal tissue. This receptor was identified in a female donor with papillary thyroid cancer or a benign thyroid nodule (not recorded which). Some clones in this sample may be carry-over from other donors' samples. V is TRBV20-1 and J is TRBJ1-6; possibly TRBD1 for D (6 bases). The CDR3 protein is CSASHGQINSPLHF. The CDR3 DNA follows: TGCAGTGCTAGTCACGGACAGATTAATTCACCCCTCCACTTT.